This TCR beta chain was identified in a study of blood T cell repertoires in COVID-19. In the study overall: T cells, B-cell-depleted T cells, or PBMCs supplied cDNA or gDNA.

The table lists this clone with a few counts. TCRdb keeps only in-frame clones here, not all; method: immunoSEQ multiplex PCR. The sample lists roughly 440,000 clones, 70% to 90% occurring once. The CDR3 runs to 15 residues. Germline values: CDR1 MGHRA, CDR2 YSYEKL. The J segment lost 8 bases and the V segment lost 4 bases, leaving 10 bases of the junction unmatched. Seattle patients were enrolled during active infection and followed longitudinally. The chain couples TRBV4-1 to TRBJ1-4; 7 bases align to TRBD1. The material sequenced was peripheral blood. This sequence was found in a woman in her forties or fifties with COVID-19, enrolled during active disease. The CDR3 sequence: CASSPERGQGEKLFF. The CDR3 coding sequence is TGCGCCAGCAGCCCGGAAAGGGGGCAGGGAGAAAAACTGTTTTTT.